Presented here are 13 T cell receptor beta chains from one specimen sequenced in a study of blood T cells in healthy people across ages. Sample-barcoded 5' priming and a J-beta primer mix drove a second PCR of roughly 6 to 12 cycles. MiXCR, run by TCRdb on the 5' RACE reads, gives a single entry per CDR3 protein. This repertoire shows about 780,000 distinct CDR3 sequences, 62% found once; its top ten account for approximately 30%. The sample taken for sequencing was blood. All receptors come from a man aged 25-45 years in good health.

The chain links TRBV15 to TRBJ2-1, with D unresolved. Matching the DNA end better, TRBJ2-7 makes the J call doubtful. The CDR3 consists of 12 residues. From germline, CDR1 is LNHNV and CDR2 YYDKDF (reference sequence). Here the CDR3 reads CATSSVYNEQYF. CDR3 coding DNA: TGTGCCACCAGCTCAGTTTACAATGAGCAGTACTTC.

The CDR3 bases are TGTGCCAGCAGTGAATACGGAAGGAAGCAAGAGACCCAGTACTTC. This codes for CASSEYGRKQETQYF. This chain uses TRBV25-1 with TRBJ2-7, with D uncertain. With the DNA end fitting TRBJ2-5 better, the J assignment may be wrong. The germline gives CDR1 MGHDK, CDR2 SYGVNS. CDR3 length equals 15 residues.

V is TRBV7-8 and J is TRBJ1-4; D ambiguous. V was shortened by 5 bases and J by 7 bases, with 23 bases between the two germline ends. This CDR3 is 17 amino acids long. Germline V lookup: CDR1 SGHVS, CDR2 FQNEAQ. CDR3 in DNA: TGTGCCAGCAGCCCCGGCGGGCAACGGCCCAGAAGTGAAAAACTGTTTTTT. It yields the protein CASSPGGQRPRSEKLFF.

This clonotype came up a few times. Here the CDR3 reads CSVFRETDTQYF. The DNA of the CDR3 is TGCAGCGTTTTCAGGGAAACAGATACGCAGTATTTT. The rearrangement links TRBV29-1 to TRBJ2-3, with a weak D call TRBD1 (5 bases). The germline V gene encodes CDR1 SQVTM and CDR2 ANQGSEA. Between the trimmed V and J ends, which lost 5 bases and 3 bases, there was a span of 9 bases. The CDR3 covers 12 residues.

This chain uses TRBV4-1 with TRBJ2-7; 8 bases line up with TRBD2. CDR1 MGHRA and CDR2 YSYEKL come from the germline V gene. The CDR3 has 15 amino acids. Unmatched junction bases numbered 5, after V lost 1 base and J lost 3 bases. CDR3 sequence reads: CASSQAAGGNYEQYF. Here the CDR3 DNA reads TGCGCCAGCAGCCAAGCGGCGGGAGGCAACTACGAGCAGTACTTC.

Turning to this clonotype: Since a much larger clone is just one base distant, this may be a read error. V usage is TRBV6-5 and J usage is TRBJ2-1; D is unclear. The CDR3 is 13 amino acids. CDR1 MNHEY and CDR2 SVGAGI come from the germline V gene. Trimming shortened V by 5 bases and J by 7 bases, and 12 bases separated the two germline ends. The CDR3 spells CASSDLERNEQFF. DNA of the CDR3: TGTGCCAGCAGTGACTTAGAAAGAAATGAGCAGTTCTTC.

The chain joins TRBV4-2 to TRBJ2-5; unclear D gene. Germline-derived CDR1 and CDR2 are LGHNA and YNFKEQ. This CDR3 has 15 amino acids. V lost 4 bases to trimming and J lost 3 bases, with 15 bases between them. This chain's CDR3 is CASSLDWTTKETQYF. Here the CDR3 DNA reads TGTGCCAGCAGCCTCGACTGGACCACAAAAGAGACCCAGTACTTC.

The CDR3 nucleotides read TGCAGTGCTAGTCCCTGGGCGGTGGTTGGAGAGCAGTACTTC. Translating it yields CSASPWAVVGEQYF. The chain has TRBV20-1 and TRBJ2-7; D is unresolved. This CDR3 contains 14 residues. Germline CDR1 is DFQATT and CDR2 is SNEGSKA (reference sequence). Trimming pared 3 bases from V and 7 bases from J, leaving 19 bases between.

The chain uses TRBV6-2 or TRBV6-3 and TRBJ2-7; perhaps D is TRBD1 or TRBD2 (6 bases each). There are 13 residues in the CDR3. Per the germline V gene, CDR1 is MNHEY and CDR2 is SVGEGT. V lost 1 base to trimming and J lost 5 bases, with 9 bases between them. CDR3 nucleotide sequence: TGTGCCAGCAGTTACTGGGGGGCCCACGAGCAGTACTTC. It yields the protein CASSYWGAHEQYF.

The V gene is TRBV6-2 or TRBV6-3, the J gene TRBJ2-7, with a possible D match to TRBD1 (5 bases). The V gene's germline CDR1 is MNHEY and CDR2 SVGEGT. The CDR3 runs to 14 residues. Trimming took 5 bases from V and 5 from J, leaving 16 bases between them. Written as DNA, the CDR3 is TGTGCCAGCAGTCCCCCAGCAGGGCTACACGAGCAGTACTTC. This translates into CASSPPAGLHEQYF.

This rearrangement joins TRBV20-1 to TRBJ2-3, with a possible D match to TRBD1 (5 bases). V was shortened by 5 bases and J by 0 bases, with 12 bases between the two germline ends. The CDR3 is 14 amino acids. CDR1 is DFQATT and CDR2 is SNEGSKA in the germline V gene (reference sequence). The CDR3 loop reads CSAPTVTSTDTQYF. CDR3 in DNA: TGCAGTGCTCCGACAGTTACTAGCACAGATACGCAGTATTTT.

DNA for the CDR3: TGTGCCAGCAGCCTCCGTCCTAGCGGGGGCACTCAAGAGACCCAGTACTTC. Translated, it gives CASSLRPSGGTQETQYF. The chain recombines TRBV7-3 with TRBJ2-5; 10 positions match TRBD2. CDR1 and CDR2 (germline): SGHTA, FQGTGA. Losses at the gene ends were 5 bases for V and 2 bases for J; bases not matched to a gene: 11. The CDR3 covers 17 residues.

This chain links TRBV9 with TRBJ1-1, with D possibly matching TRBD1 (5 bases). CDR1 and CDR2 (germline): SGDLS, YYNGEE. CDR3 length: 14 residues. V lost 2 bases and J 1 base, leaving 9 bases between the germline ends. CDR3 sequence: CASSVGLGNTEAFF. CDR3 sequence (DNA): TGTGCCAGCAGCGTGGGACTTGGGAACACTGAAGCTTTCTTT.